This TCR beta chain was identified during a study of regulatory T cells in long-lasting Graves disease. Arm-PCR with iRepertoire HTBI primers amplified the CDR3 regions for these TCR beta libraries. TCRdb fed the multiplex PCR reads into MiXCR, producing one record per CDR3 protein. This table holds about 660,000 distinct CDR3 sequences, 30% found once. This clonotype was seen more than once but under ten times. Time point defined: persistent/refractory GD, antithyroid drugs over 5 years with positive TRAb. PBMC RNA served as the TCR library source. Staff took approximately 9.9 milliliters of peripheral blood and put it into EDTA tubes. Germline CDR1 and CDR2: LGHDT and YNNKEL (reference sequence). Trimming pared 3 bases from V and 7 bases from J, leaving 12 bases between. The length of the CDR3 is 13 residues.

The sample in question was peripheral blood mononuclear cells (PBMCs), obtained when the disease was refractory, from a patient treated with antithyroid drugs. The J gene is TRBJ2-5, the V gene TRBV3-1; a weak D match, TRBD2 (6 bases). The receptor was isolated from a female donor with Graves disease. The CDR3 is CASSQGLEGTQYF. The CDR3 DNA follows: TGTGCCAGCAGCCAGGGACTCGAGGGGACCCAGTACTTC.